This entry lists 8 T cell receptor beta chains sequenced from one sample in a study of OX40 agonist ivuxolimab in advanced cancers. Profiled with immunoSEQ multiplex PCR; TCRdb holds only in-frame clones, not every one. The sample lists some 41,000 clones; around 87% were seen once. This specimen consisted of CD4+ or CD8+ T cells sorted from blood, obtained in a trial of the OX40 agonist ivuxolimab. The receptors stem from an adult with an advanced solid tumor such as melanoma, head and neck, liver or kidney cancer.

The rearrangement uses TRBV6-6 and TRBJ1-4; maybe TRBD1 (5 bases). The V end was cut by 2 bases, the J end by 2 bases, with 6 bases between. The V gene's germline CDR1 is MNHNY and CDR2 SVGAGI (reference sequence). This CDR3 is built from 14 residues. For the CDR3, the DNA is TGTGCCAGCAGTTACGGGGGGACTAATGAAAAACTGTTTTTT. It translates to CASSYGGTNEKLFF.

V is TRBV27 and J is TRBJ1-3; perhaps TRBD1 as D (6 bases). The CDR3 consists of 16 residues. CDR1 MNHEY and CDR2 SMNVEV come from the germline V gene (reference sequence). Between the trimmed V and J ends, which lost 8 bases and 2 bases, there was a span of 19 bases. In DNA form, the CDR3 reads TGTGCCAGCCGAAGCGAGAGGGGGAATCCTGGAAACACCATATATTTT. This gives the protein CASRSERGNPGNTIYF.

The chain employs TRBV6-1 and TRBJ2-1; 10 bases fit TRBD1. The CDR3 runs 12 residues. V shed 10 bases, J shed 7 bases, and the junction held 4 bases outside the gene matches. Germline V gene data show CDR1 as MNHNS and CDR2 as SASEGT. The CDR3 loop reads CATGQGVNEQFF. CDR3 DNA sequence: TGTGCCACCGGACAGGGGGTTAATGAGCAGTTCTTC.

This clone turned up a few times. CDR3 DNA: TGTGCCAGCAGCCCCACCCTGGAGGGGGGTGGCTACACCTTC. Translation gives CASSPTLEGGGYTF. This rearrangement joins TRBV7-9 to TRBJ1-2, with D maybe TRBD1 (6 bases). The ends were cut back, 5 bases at V and 7 bases at J, with 17 bases in the middle. This CDR3 has 14 amino acids. Germline V gene sequence: CDR1 SEHNR, CDR2 FQNEAQ (reference sequence).

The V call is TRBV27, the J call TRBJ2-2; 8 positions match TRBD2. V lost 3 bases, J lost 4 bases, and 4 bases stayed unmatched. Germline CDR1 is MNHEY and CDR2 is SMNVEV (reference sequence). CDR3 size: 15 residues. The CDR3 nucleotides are TGTGCCAGCAGTTTTACGGGACTAGTCACCGGGGAGCTGTTTTTT. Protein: CASSFTGLVTGELFF.

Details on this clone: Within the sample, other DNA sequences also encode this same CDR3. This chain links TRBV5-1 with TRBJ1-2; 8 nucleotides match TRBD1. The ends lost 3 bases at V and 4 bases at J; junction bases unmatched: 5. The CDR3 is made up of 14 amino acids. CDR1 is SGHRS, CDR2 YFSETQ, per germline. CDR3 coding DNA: TGCGCCAGCAGCTCGGCCGGGACAGGCTATGGCTACACCTTC. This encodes CASSSAGTGYGYTF.

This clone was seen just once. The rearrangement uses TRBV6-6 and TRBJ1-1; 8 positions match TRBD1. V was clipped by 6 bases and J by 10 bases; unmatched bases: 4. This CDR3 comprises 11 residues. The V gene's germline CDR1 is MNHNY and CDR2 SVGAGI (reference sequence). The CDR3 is CASRQGARAFF. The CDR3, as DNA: TGTGCCAGCAGGCAGGGGGCGCGAGCTTTCTTT.

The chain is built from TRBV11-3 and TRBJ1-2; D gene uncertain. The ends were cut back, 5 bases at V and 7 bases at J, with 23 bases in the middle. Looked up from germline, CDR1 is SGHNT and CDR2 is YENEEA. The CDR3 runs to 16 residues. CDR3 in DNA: TGTGCCAGCAGCAAGGGCAGGACCTACCCGGCCGCTGGCTACACCTTC. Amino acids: CASSKGRTYPAAGYTF.